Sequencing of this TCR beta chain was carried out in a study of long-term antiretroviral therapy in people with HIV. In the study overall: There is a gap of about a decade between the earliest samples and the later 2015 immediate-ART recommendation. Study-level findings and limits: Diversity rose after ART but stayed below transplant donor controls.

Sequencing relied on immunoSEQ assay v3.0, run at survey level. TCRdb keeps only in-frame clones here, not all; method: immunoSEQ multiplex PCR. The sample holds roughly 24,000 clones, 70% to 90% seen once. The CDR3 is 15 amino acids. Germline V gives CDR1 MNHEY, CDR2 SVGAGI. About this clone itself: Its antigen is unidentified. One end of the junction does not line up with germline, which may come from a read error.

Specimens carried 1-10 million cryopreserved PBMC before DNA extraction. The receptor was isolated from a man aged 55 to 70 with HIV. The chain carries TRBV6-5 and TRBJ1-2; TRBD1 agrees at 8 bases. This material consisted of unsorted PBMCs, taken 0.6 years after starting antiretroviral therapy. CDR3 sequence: CASSYSGGAGYGYTF. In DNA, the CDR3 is TGTGCCAGCAGCTACTCAGGGGGCGCTGGCTATGGCTACACCTTC.